The 10 T cell receptor beta chains below all came from one sample that was sequenced in a study of CD4 and CD8 cells across lung adenocarcinoma regions. One entry per CDR3 protein results from TCRdb running MiXCR on the PCR reads. The sample yields 21,000 or so distinct CDR3 sequences, around half seen once. Sequencing was performed on CD8+ T cells from the center of a lung tumor. All receptors derive from a female donor with lung adenocarcinoma. The CD4 and CD8 labels of this study may be unreliable.

Regarding this clonotype: A read error may produce the germline difference seen at one junction end. The chain couples TRBV25-1 to TRBJ2-4; a possible D gene is TRBD1 (5 bases). CDR1 is MGHDK and CDR2 is SYGVNS in the germline V gene. This CDR3 contains 16 residues. The CDR3 sequence: CASSESGVWGTNMQYF. The CDR3 DNA follows: TGTGCCAGCAGCGAATCGGGCGTGTGGGGCACAAACATGCAGTACTTC.

This chain joins TRBV7-3 and TRBJ2-3, with a tentative D call TRBD2 (5 bases). Germline CDR1 reads SGHTA; CDR2 reads FQGTGA. CDR3 size: 14 residues. This CDR3 is CAGSGGYPTDTQYF. Written as DNA, the CDR3 is TGTGCGGGGAGCGGAGGCTATCCCACAGATACGCAGTATTTT.

With respect to this clonotype: A junction boundary mismatches the germline segment, possibly from a read error. The V gene is TRBV10-1, the J gene TRBJ2-3; TRBD2 agrees at 8 bases. This CDR3 is 17 amino acids long. Germline CDR1 reads WNHNN; CDR2 reads SYGVQD (reference sequence). CDR3 nucleotide sequence: TGCGCCAGTAGTGAGTGCGACGGGGCGGGAGGATCAGATACGCAGTATTTC. It yields the protein CASSECDGAGGSDTQYF.

The V call is TRBV20-1, the J call TRBJ2-3; perhaps D is TRBD1 or TRBD2 (5 bases each). CDR3 length equals 16 residues. Deletions cut 2 bases from V and 1 base from J, with 16 bases between. Germline CDR1 reads DFQATT; CDR2 reads SNEGSKA (reference sequence). The CDR3, as DNA: TGCAGTGCTAGAATCTCGGGGAAAGGGGGCACAGATACGCAGTATTTT. Translating gives CSARISGKGGTDTQYF.

This clonotype was observed a handful of times. The gene calls are TRBV6-1 and TRBJ2-1; TRBD2 agrees at 10 bases. The CDR3 loop spans 14 amino acids. The V and J ends lost 5 bases and 9 bases, in that order; junction bases with no gene match: 7. CDR1 is MNHNS, CDR2 SASEGT, per germline. The CDR3 protein is CASSLGLARGEQFF. The CDR3 bases are TGTGCCAGCAGTCTGGGACTAGCGAGGGGTGAGCAGTTCTTC.

This clonotype is labeled as medium-sized. The rearrangement links TRBV6-5 to TRBJ1-6; no definite D call. This CDR3 comprises 15 residues. Germline CDR1 and CDR2: MNHEY and SVGAGI. Trimming cost V 2 bases and J 7 bases, with 12 bases left between them. DNA for the CDR3: TGTGCCAGCAGTTACCACCGGGCCCTAAATTCACCCCTCCACTTT. Its translation: CASSYHRALNSPLHF.

This clonotype has ten or more counts. The chain recombines TRBV27 with TRBJ2-5; D possibly corresponds to TRBD1 (5 bases). The CDR3 totals 13 residues. Germline assignment: CDR1 MNHEY and CDR2 SMNVEV (reference sequence). V shed 1 base and J shed 7 bases, with 10 bases lying between them. The CDR3 region is CASSLWGRGTQYF. The CDR3 DNA reads TGTGCCAGCAGTTTATGGGGTAGGGGGACCCAGTACTTC.

In this sample, this clonotype turned up a few times. The chain recombines TRBV6-2 or TRBV6-3 with TRBJ1-5; D is unclear. The CDR3 runs 14 residues. Germline CDR1 reads MNHEY; CDR2 reads SVGEGT. The V gene lost 5 bases and the J gene lost 3 bases, with 11 bases spanning the gap. CDR3 protein: CASSTDGFNQPQHF. As DNA, the CDR3 is TGTGCCAGCAGTACGGACGGATTCAATCAGCCCCAGCATTTT.

This chain uses TRBV10-1 with TRBJ2-3, with 10 bases lining up with TRBD2. V was clipped by 6 bases and J by 1 base; unmatched bases: 7. This CDR3 contains 16 residues. Germline V gene sequence: CDR1 WNHNN, CDR2 SYGVQD (reference sequence). In DNA, the CDR3 is TGCGCCAGCAGCGATGGACTAGCGGACCGCACAGATACGCAGTATTTT. Encoded protein: CASSDGLADRTDTQYF.

This clonotype was observed a handful of times. This rearrangement joins TRBV6-5 to TRBJ2-1; 7 nucleotides match TRBD2. CDR3 size: 17 residues. Germline V CDR1 and CDR2: MNHEY, SVGAGI. Trimming removed 0 bases from V and 0 bases from J; junction bases left unmatched: 5. CDR3 nucleotide sequence: TGTGCCAGCAGTTACTCGACCGGGACTAACTCCTACAATGAGCAGTTCTTC. Its protein product is CASSYSTGTNSYNEQFF.